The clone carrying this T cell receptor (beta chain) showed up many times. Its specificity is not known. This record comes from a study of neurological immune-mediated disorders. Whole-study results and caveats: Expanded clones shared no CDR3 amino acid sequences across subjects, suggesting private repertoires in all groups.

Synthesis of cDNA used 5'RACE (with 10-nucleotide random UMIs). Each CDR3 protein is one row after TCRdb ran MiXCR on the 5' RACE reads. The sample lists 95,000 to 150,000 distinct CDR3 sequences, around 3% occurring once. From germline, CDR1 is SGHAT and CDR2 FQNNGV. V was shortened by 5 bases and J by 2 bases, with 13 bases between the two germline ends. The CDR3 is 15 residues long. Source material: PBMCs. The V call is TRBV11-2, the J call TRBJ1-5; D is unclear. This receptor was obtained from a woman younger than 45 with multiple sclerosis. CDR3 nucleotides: TGTGCCAGCAGCCATACAGAAATGGGCAATCAGCCCCAGCATTTT. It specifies CASSHTEMGNQPQHF.